The T cell receptor beta chain described here comes from a study of OX40 agonist ivuxolimab in advanced cancers. Across the study: Patients received ivuxolimab, an agonistic anti-OX40 (CD134) antibody.

The CDR3 spans 12 residues. The V end lost 8 bases, the J end lost 5 bases, and 12 bases lay between the germline ends. The germline V gene encodes CDR1 MDHEN and CDR2 SYDVKM. This clone appeared many times. Its specificity is unknown. Some clones are missing from TCRdb's copy, which holds only in-frame ones; the method was immunoSEQ multiplex PCR. The sample yields 60,000 or so clones, approximately 86% seen once. Study observations and caveats: Expanded clones tended on average to be more numerous among CD8+ T cells than CD4+.

The clonotype originates from an adult with an advanced solid tumor such as melanoma, head and neck, liver or kidney cancer. The source material was CD4+ or CD8+ T cells sorted from blood, sampled in a trial of the OX40 agonist ivuxolimab. The chain has TRBV28 and TRBJ2-5; possibly TRBD1 or TRBD2 for D (5 bases each). CDR3 sequence reads: CASAPGTETQYF. As DNA, the CDR3 is TGTGCCAGCGCTCCAGGGACGGAGACCCAGTACTTC.